These 22 T cell receptor beta chains share one sample of origin, sequenced in a study of T-cell memory formation after mild COVID-19. TCRdb reprocessed the 5' RACE reads via MiXCR and lists one record per CDR3 protein. Of roughly 300,000 distinct CDR3 sequences listed, approximately 14% are singletons. Sequencing was performed on PBMCs or a T cell subset sorted from them (not recorded which). These receptors all come from a man between 18 and 29 years old who had mild COVID-19 (a few samples of this study predate the infection). Cell type and time point are not known.

This chain uses TRBV5-1 with TRBJ2-2; D gene unclear. The CDR3 totals 16 residues. V was trimmed by 0 bases and J by 0 bases, leaving 9 bases between them. The germline V gene encodes CDR1 SGHRS and CDR2 YFSETQ. Here the CDR3 reads CASSLEAVSNTGELFF. The CDR3 coding sequence is TGCGCCAGCAGCTTGGAGGCAGTTTCGAACACCGGGGAGCTGTTTTTT.

This clonotype was counted a few times. The V call is TRBV5-1, the J call TRBJ2-5; D could derive from TRBD1 or TRBD2 (5 bases each). The ends were cut back, 2 bases at V and 4 bases at J, with 15 bases in the middle. The CDR3 has 15 amino acids. In germline, CDR1 is SGHRS, CDR2 YFSETQ. CDR3 nucleotide sequence: TGCGCCAGCAGCTTCGGTCAGGGTGGGGGAGAGACCCAGTACTTC. Translated, it gives CASSFGQGGGETQYF.

This clonotype appeared many times. This chain uses TRBV21-1 with TRBJ2-7. TRBV21-1 is deemed a pseudogene. The CDR3 length is 10 residues. CDR3 loop: CATLWYEQYF. In nucleotides, the CDR3 is TGTGCCACCCTTTGGTACGAGCAGTACTTC.

In this sample, this clonotype turned up many times. The chain is built from TRBV7-9 and TRBJ2-2; maybe TRBD1 (7 bases). The CDR3 runs 16 residues. CDR1 and CDR2 from the germline V gene are SEHNR and FQNEAQ (reference sequence). V was clipped by 11 bases and J by 0 bases, with 19 bases between them. CDR3 nucleotides: TGTGCCGGGAGGCCTCGACAGGGATCGAACACCGGGGAGCTGTTTTTT. Residues: CAGRPRQGSNTGELFF.

This clonotype was seen repeatedly, ten times or more. The chain employs TRBV7-8 and TRBJ2-7, with a possible D match to TRBD2 (6 bases). Trimming cost V 5 bases and J 5 bases, with 10 bases left between them. The CDR3 has 12 residues. Germline V gives CDR1 SGHVS, CDR2 FQNEAQ. The CDR3 here is CASSPTGDEQYV. DNA of the CDR3: TGTGCCAGCAGCCCGACGGGGGACGAGCAGTACGTC.

A few counts support this clonotype. V is TRBV3-1 and J is TRBJ1-5; D perhaps matches TRBD1 (5 bases). The CDR3 extends over 16 amino acids. The V end lost 3 bases, the J end lost 5 bases, and 17 bases lay between the germline ends. Germline CDR1 is LGHDT and CDR2 is YNNKEL (reference sequence). The CDR3 sequence is CASSHGWSGGHQPQHF. The CDR3 DNA sequence: TGTGCCAGCAGCCACGGATGGTCGGGGGGACATCAGCCCCAGCATTTT. The entire variable domain, with the rest obtained from reference TRBV3-1 and TRBJ1-5, is as follows: DTAVSQTPKYLVTQMGNDKSIKCEQNLGHDTMYWYKQDSKKFLKIMFSYNNKELIINETVPNRFSPKSPDKAHLNLHINSLELGDSAVYFCASSHGWSGGHQPQHFGDGTRLSIL.

The rearrangement links TRBV5-1 to TRBJ1-2; D possibly corresponds to TRBD1 (6 bases). Trimming took 2 bases from V and 3 from J, leaving 8 bases between them. The CDR3 has 13 residues. Germline CDR1 and CDR2: SGHRS and YFSETQ. The CDR3 DNA reads TGCGCCAGCAGCTTTGAGGGGGACTATGGCTACACCTTC. This gives the protein CASSFEGDYGYTF.

The chain employs TRBV27 and TRBJ1-5; the D is unclear. The CDR3 loop spans 14 amino acids. Germline V gives CDR1 MNHEY, CDR2 SMNVEV (reference sequence). Trimming pared 6 bases from V and 6 bases from J, leaving 15 bases between. The CDR3: CASRWMAAGQPQHF. Written as DNA, the CDR3 is TGTGCCAGCAGATGGATGGCGGCCGGTCAGCCCCAGCATTTT.

This rearrangement joins TRBV29-1 to TRBJ1-5; D remains unclear. Germline-derived CDR1 and CDR2 are SQVTM and ANQGSEA. V was trimmed by 4 bases and J by 7 bases, leaving 11 bases between them. The CDR3 spans 12 residues. CDR3 sequence: CSVGAAEQPQHF. The CDR3 DNA reads as TGCAGCGTTGGGGCAGCGGAGCAGCCCCAGCATTTT.

J is TRBJ2-3 and V is TRBV5-1, with D possibly TRBD2 on 5 matching bases. Germline lookup yields CDR1 SGHRS and CDR2 YFSETQ. The CDR3 sequence is 16 residues long. Trimming shortened V by 1 base and J by 5 bases, and 17 bases separated the two germline ends. CDR3 nucleotide sequence: TGCGCCAGCAGCTTGTACTCTCCCGCCCGGGGAGATACGCAGTATTTT. Amino acid sequence: CASSLYSPARGDTQYF. The full variable domain, completed using reference TRBV5-1 and TRBJ2-3, is KAGVTQTPRYLIKTRGQQVTLSCSPISGHRSVSWYQQTPGQGLQFLFEYFSETQRNKGNFPGRFSGRQFSNSRSEMNVSTLELGDSALYLCASSLYSPARGDTQYFGPGTRLTVL.

This clonotype was recorded a few times. CDR3 protein: CASSLEGQGAGNSPLHF. The CDR3, as DNA: TGCGCCAGCAGCTTGGAGGGACAGGGGGCCGGGAATTCACCCCTCCACTTT. The V gene is TRBV5-1, the J gene TRBJ1-6, with 12 bases matching TRBD1. CDR3 length: 17 residues. CDR1 and CDR2 from the germline V gene are SGHRS and YFSETQ. V dropped 0 bases and J dropped 7; count of bases not matched to a gene: 5. Supplemented by reference TRBV5-1 and TRBJ1-6, the full variable domain reads KAGVTQTPRYLIKTRGQQVTLSCSPISGHRSVSWYQQTPGQGLQFLFEYFSETQRNKGNFPGRFSGRQFSNSRSEMNVSTLELGDSALYLCASSLEGQGAGNSPLHFGNGTRLTVT.

The chain employs TRBV11-2 and TRBJ1-1, with D uncertain. Germline V gene sequence: CDR1 SGHAT, CDR2 FQNNGV. The CDR3 runs 12 residues. Trimming removed 1 base at V and 7 bases at J, with 7 bases between. CDR3: CASSLVTVEAFF. The CDR3 DNA reads TGTGCCAGCAGCTTAGTAACAGTTGAAGCTTTCTTT.

The V gene is TRBV3-1, the J gene TRBJ1-5; 9 nucleotides align to TRBD1. The CDR3 is made up of 16 amino acids. Germline trimming cut 1 base from V and 4 bases from J; bases unmatched to any gene: 5. Per the germline V gene, CDR1 is LGHDT and CDR2 is YNNKEL (reference sequence). The CDR3 DNA is TGTGCCAGCAGCCAAGGAGGACAGGGGTATAATCAGCCCCAGCATTTT. Translated, it gives CASSQGGQGYNQPQHF.

At least ten counts were recorded for this clonotype. The chain employs TRBV18 and TRBJ2-1; D is unclear. The germline V gene has CDR1 KGHSH and CDR2 LQKENI. Trimming stripped 5 bases from V and 8 bases from J, with 19 bases between. The CDR3 length is 15 residues. The CDR3 sequence: CASSVGPKGVDEQFF. As DNA, the CDR3 is TGTGCCAGCTCAGTAGGACCGAAAGGTGTCGATGAGCAGTTCTTC.

This clonotype was detected a few times. V is TRBV6-5 and J is TRBJ2-5, with 7 bases that match TRBD2. The CDR3 sequence is 16 residues long. CDR1 and CDR2 (germline): MNHEY, SVGAGI. The trim removed 3 bases at V and 3 bases at J, leaving 10 bases unmatched. The CDR3 region is CASSYSVASGEETQYF. CDR3 DNA: TGTGCCAGCAGTTATAGCGTGGCTAGCGGCGAAGAGACCCAGTACTTC.

The sample holds a few counts of this clonotype. The CDR3 is CASSPGGLERSGNTIYF. The CDR3 region has the DNA TGTGCCAGCAGCCCCGGGGGGCTCGAGAGGTCTGGAAACACCATATATTTT. The gene calls are TRBV9 and TRBJ1-3, with D possibly TRBD1 on 6 matching bases. The CDR3 totals 17 residues. Germline lookup yields CDR1 SGDLS and CDR2 YYNGEE. Trimming stripped 4 bases from V and 1 base from J, with 18 bases between.

As concerns this clonotype: The junction departs from germline at one end; a sequencing error may be responsible. This CDR3 is CASSIDRQETQYF. DNA of the CDR3: TGTGCCAGCAGCATAGACAGACAAGAGACCCAGTACTTC. The chain employs TRBV11-2 and TRBJ2-5, with a weak D call TRBD1 (5 bases). This CDR3 spans 13 amino acids. Germline CDR1 and CDR2: SGHAT and FQNNGV.

In this sample, this clonotype turned up many times. This chain's CDR3 is CASSLGGTPLNNEQFF. CDR3 nucleotides: TGTGCCAGCAGCCTGGGGGGGACTCCCCTTAACAATGAGCAGTTCTTC. The chain carries TRBV7-2 and TRBJ2-1; TRBD2 aligns across 7 bases. Germline trimming cut 5 bases from V and 5 bases from J; bases unmatched to any gene: 12. Germline V gene data show CDR1 as SGHTA and CDR2 as FQGNSA. The CDR3 length is 16 residues.

The table lists this clonotype with many counts. With a much larger clone just one base away, this may be a read error. This chain connects TRBV9 to TRBJ2-5; D is possibly TRBD1 (5 bases). Trimming removed 0 bases from V and 5 bases from J, with 5 bases in between. Germline V gene lookup returns CDR1 SGDLS and CDR2 YYNGEE. The length of the CDR3 is 12 residues. CDR3 sequence reads: CASSVEGETQYF. CDR3 DNA sequence: TGTGCCAGCAGCGTAGAGGGGGAGACCCAGTACTTC.

This clonotype was recorded at least ten times. The V gene is TRBV5-6, the J gene TRBJ2-5; D is perhaps TRBD1 (5 bases). Trimming left V 0 bases short and J 5 bases short, with 11 bases between. Germline V gene data show CDR1 as SGHDT and CDR2 as YYEEEE. CDR3 size: 14 residues. The CDR3: CASSLGAGRETQYF. The CDR3 bases are TGTGCCAGCAGCTTGGGGGCAGGGCGGGAGACCCAGTACTTC.

This clonotype was counted between two and nine times. This chain uses TRBV7-2 with TRBJ1-2; D unresolved. CDR3 length: 12 amino acids. Per the germline V gene, CDR1 is SGHTA and CDR2 is FQGNSA. V shed 3 bases and J shed 4 bases, with 6 bases lying between them. The CDR3 protein is CASSFSSYGYTF. CDR3 sequence (DNA): TGTGCCAGCAGCTTTAGTAGCTATGGCTACACCTTC.

This chain links TRBV7-3 with TRBJ2-3; D not certain. V was shortened by 5 bases and J by 1 base, with 10 bases between the two germline ends. The CDR3 totals 14 residues. In germline, CDR1 is SGHTA, CDR2 FQGTGA. The CDR3: CASSPVGGTDTQYF. CDR3 DNA sequence: TGTGCCAGCAGCCCAGTTGGGGGCACAGATACGCAGTATTTT.